Listed below are T cell receptor beta chains from one sample, sequenced in a study of shared T cell receptors in the human thymus. This table comes from immunoSEQ multiplex PCR, and its TCRdb copy is limited to in-frame clones, with some not included. The sample carries some 720,000 clones, roughly 90% recorded once. The data were also submitted as part of a second study, on human thymus T cells.

Sequenced sample: thymocytes. The receptor set was obtained from a boy in the first two years of life with a congenital heart defect. The CDR3 runs from the conserved cysteine through the conserved F or W. D genes are given only for firm matches. Clone size is given for some rows only: seen once, a few or many times, or a class if the clone is expanded.

DNA: TGCGCCAGCAGCCAAGTGTGGCTAGCGTATAACTACGAGCAGTACTTC
CDR3: CASSQVWLAYNYEQYF
size: NA
D: NA
V: TRBV4-1
J: TRBJ2-7
length: 16

DNA: TGTGCCAGCAGCTGCGGGACAGGGGAACATGGCTACACCTTC
CDR3: CASSCGTGEHGYTF
size: NA
D: TRBD1
V: TRBV5-6
J: TRBJ1-2
length: 14

DNA: TGTGCCAGCAGTGTTCGCGACAGGGGCCCCTACGAGCAGTACTTC
CDR3: CASSVRDRGPYEQYF
size: NA
D: TRBD1
V: TRBV2
J: TRBJ2-7
length: 15

DNA: TGCAGTGCCGGTGATGCCTACACCTTC
CDR3: CSAGDAYTF
size: NA
D: NA
V: TRBV20-1
J: TRBJ1-2
length: 9

DNA: TGTGCCAGCAGCCCCCTCGGCGATAGCGGATTCACAGATACGCAGTATTTT
CDR3: CASSPLGDSGFTDTQYF
size: NA
D: NA
V: TRBV7-9
J: TRBJ2-3
length: 17

DNA: TGCGCCAGCAGCCTCGGGAGGGCTAGCGTCACAGATACGCAGTATTTT
CDR3: CASSLGRASVTDTQYF
size: NA
D: TRBD2
V: TRBV4-1
J: TRBJ2-3
length: 16

DNA: TGTGCCAGCAGCCCTATCGGGAAGGACTGTAAGCAGTTCTTC
CDR3: CASSPIGKDCKQFF
size: NA
D: NA
V: TRBV7-3
J: TRBJ2-1
length: 14

DNA: TGCGCCAGCAGCCCAATTTTTCTAAAAGCGGGAGTCAATGAGCAGTTCTTC
CDR3: CASSPIFLKAGVNEQFF
size: NA
D: TRBD2
V: TRBV4-3
J: TRBJ2-1
length: 17

DNA: TGTGCCAGCAGTTACAATGGGGCCTACGGGAAACTGTTTTTT
CDR3: CASSYNGAYGKLFF
size: NA
D: NA
V: TRBV6-5
J: TRBJ1-4
length: 14

DNA: TGTGCCAGCAGCCAAGGGCCCTCCCCTTTCGGGGGTCACTATGGCTACACCTTC
CDR3: CASSQGPSPFGGHYGYTF
size: once
D: NA
V: TRBV4-2
J: TRBJ1-2
length: 18

DNA: TGCGCCAGCAGCTTAGCGGGAGGAGGGTCGCATGAGCAGTTCTTC
CDR3: CASSLAGGGSHEQFF
size: NA
D: TRBD2
V: TRBV5-1
J: TRBJ2-1
length: 15

DNA: TGTGCCAGCAGGGCATCGTTGACAGGAAACACCGGGGAGCTGTTTTTT
CDR3: CASRASLTGNTGELFF
size: NA
D: NA
V: TRBV5-6
J: TRBJ2-2
length: 16

DNA: TGTGCCAGGCCTAGCGGGGGGAACACCGGGGAGCTGTTTTTT
CDR3: CARPSGGNTGELFF
size: NA
D: TRBD2
V: TRBV2
J: TRBJ2-2
length: 14

DNA: TGCAGTGCTCCGTCCACCGGGGAGCTGTTTTTT
CDR3: CSAPSTGELFF
size: NA
D: NA
V: TRBV20-1
J: TRBJ2-2
length: 11

DNA: TGTGCCAGCAGCGACCGCACAGGGTTACGCCCAGATACGCAGTATTTT
CDR3: CASSDRTGLRPDTQYF
size: NA
D: NA
V: TRBV11-2
J: TRBJ2-3
length: 16

DNA: TGTGCCAGCTCACCTCTGGCTAGCGGGCCTTCCTACGAGCAGTACTTC
CDR3: CASSPLASGPSYEQYF
size: once
D: TRBD2
V: TRBV18
J: TRBJ2-7
length: 16

DNA: TGTGCCAGCAGTCCTCTGAACGGACGGCGGGAAACCGGGGAGCTGTTTTTT
CDR3: CASSPLNGRRETGELFF
size: once
D: NA
V: TRBV6-4
J: TRBJ2-2
length: 17

DNA: TGTGCCACTGGCGCGGGCGAGAAAAGCACAGATACGCAGTATTTT
CDR3: CATGAGEKSTDTQYF
size: NA
D: NA
V: TRBV15
J: TRBJ2-3
length: 15

DNA: TGTGCCAGCAGCCTACTAGCGGGAGATTGTGAGCAGTTCTTC
CDR3: CASSLLAGDCEQFF
size: once
D: TRBD2
V: TRBV6-4
J: TRBJ2-1
length: 14

DNA: TGTGCCAGCAGTCCCAATGATCGGACTAGCGCGAACCCCTACGAGCAGTACTTC
CDR3: CASSPNDRTSANPYEQYF
size: NA
D: TRBD2
V: TRBV27
J: TRBJ2-7
length: 18

DNA: TGTGCCAGCAGCTCTGGACTAGCCCCGCACGGCGAGCAGTACTTC
CDR3: CASSSGLAPHGEQYF
size: NA
D: TRBD2
V: TRBV7-8
J: TRBJ2-7
length: 15

DNA: TGTGCCAGTAGTAAGCCCACCGCTGAAGCTTTCTTT
CDR3: CASSKPTAEAFF
size: NA
D: NA
V: TRBV19
J: TRBJ1-1
length: 12

DNA: TGTGCCAGCAGCTTAGGGGTAGTGGAGACAGTGAACACTGAAGCTTTCTTT
CDR3: CASSLGVVETVNTEAFF
size: NA
D: NA
V: TRBV11-1
J: TRBJ1-1
length: 17

DNA: TGTGCCACCAGCAGATCGAATCAGGTTGAGACCCAGTACTTC
CDR3: CATSRSNQVETQYF
size: NA
D: NA
V: TRBV15
J: TRBJ2-5
length: 14

DNA: TGTGCCAGCAGCTCGGACTCCCCCTACAATGAGCAGTTCTTC
CDR3: CASSSDSPYNEQFF
size: NA
D: NA
V: TRBV11-3
J: TRBJ2-1
length: 14

DNA: TGTGCCACCAGCAGGCCCCCGCGTCGGGAGACCCAGTACTTC
CDR3: CATSRPPRRETQYF
size: NA
D: NA
V: TRBV15
J: TRBJ2-5
length: 14

DNA: TGTGCCAGCACCGGGGATAGTGGGTCCACCGGGGAGCTGTTTTTT
CDR3: CASTGDSGSTGELFF
size: NA
D: NA
V: TRBV19
J: TRBJ2-2
length: 15

DNA: TGTGCCAGCAGTGACGATATAGAGCGGCTCTCCTACAATGAGCAGTTCTTC
CDR3: CASSDDIERLSYNEQFF
size: once
D: NA
V: TRBV2
J: TRBJ2-1
length: 17

DNA: TGTGCCAGCAGCCATCGGTGGACCGGGGAGCTGTTTTTT
CDR3: CASSHRWTGELFF
size: NA
D: NA
V: TRBV11-1
J: TRBJ2-2
length: 13

DNA: TGTGCCAGCAGCAAAAGGGGACAGTACTATCAGCCCCAGCATTTT
CDR3: CASSKRGQYYQPQHF
size: NA
D: NA
V: TRBV21-1
J: TRBJ1-5
length: 15

DNA: TGTGCCAGCAGTTTCTCGACTAGCGGGAGTTTCTACGAGCAGTACTTC
CDR3: CASSFSTSGSFYEQYF
size: NA
D: TRBD2
V: TRBV27
J: TRBJ2-7
length: 16

DNA: TGTGCCAGCAGTCCCCAGATTTCGGGGGGGGAGAACTATGGCTACACCTTC
CDR3: CASSPQISGGENYGYTF
size: NA
D: NA
V: TRBV28
J: TRBJ1-2
length: 17

DNA: TGTGCCAGCAGCACCCGGCTAGCGGGAGGGTACGAGCAGTACTTC
CDR3: CASSTRLAGGYEQYF
size: NA
D: TRBD2
V: TRBV5-6
J: TRBJ2-7
length: 15

DNA: TGTGCCAGCACCCGGACTAGCGGGAGTATGAATGAGCAGTTCTTC
CDR3: CASTRTSGSMNEQFF
size: NA
D: TRBD2
V: TRBV28
J: TRBJ2-1
length: 15

DNA: TGTGCCACCACTGACTCTAGCGGGACACGAAAGGTCAATGAGCAGTTCTTC
CDR3: CATTDSSGTRKVNEQFF
size: NA
D: TRBD2
V: TRBV10-3
J: TRBJ2-1
length: 17

DNA: TGTGCCAGCAGTCCGATAGCGGCATTCTACTACGAGCAGTACTTC
CDR3: CASSPIAAFYYEQYF
size: NA
D: NA
V: TRBV7-2
J: TRBJ2-7
length: 15

DNA: TGTGCCAGCAGCTTACCCGCTAGCGGGGCGTCCTACGAGCAGTACTTC
CDR3: CASSLPASGASYEQYF
size: NA
D: TRBD2
V: TRBV7-2
J: TRBJ2-7
length: 16

DNA: TGTGCCAGCCGCCGGGGGGCGGGAAACACCATATATTTT
CDR3: CASRRGAGNTIYF
size: NA
D: NA
V: TRBV28
J: TRBJ1-3
length: 13

DNA: TGTGCCAGCAGCCAAGTCTTGGGTCGCGGAGGTGAGACCCAGTACTTC
CDR3: CASSQVLGRGGETQYF
size: NA
D: NA
V: TRBV4-2
J: TRBJ2-5
length: 16

DNA: TGTGCCAGCAGCTTAGCTAGCGACGGCGGGGAGCTGTTTTTT
CDR3: CASSLASDGGELFF
size: NA
D: NA
V: TRBV11-2
J: TRBJ2-2
length: 14